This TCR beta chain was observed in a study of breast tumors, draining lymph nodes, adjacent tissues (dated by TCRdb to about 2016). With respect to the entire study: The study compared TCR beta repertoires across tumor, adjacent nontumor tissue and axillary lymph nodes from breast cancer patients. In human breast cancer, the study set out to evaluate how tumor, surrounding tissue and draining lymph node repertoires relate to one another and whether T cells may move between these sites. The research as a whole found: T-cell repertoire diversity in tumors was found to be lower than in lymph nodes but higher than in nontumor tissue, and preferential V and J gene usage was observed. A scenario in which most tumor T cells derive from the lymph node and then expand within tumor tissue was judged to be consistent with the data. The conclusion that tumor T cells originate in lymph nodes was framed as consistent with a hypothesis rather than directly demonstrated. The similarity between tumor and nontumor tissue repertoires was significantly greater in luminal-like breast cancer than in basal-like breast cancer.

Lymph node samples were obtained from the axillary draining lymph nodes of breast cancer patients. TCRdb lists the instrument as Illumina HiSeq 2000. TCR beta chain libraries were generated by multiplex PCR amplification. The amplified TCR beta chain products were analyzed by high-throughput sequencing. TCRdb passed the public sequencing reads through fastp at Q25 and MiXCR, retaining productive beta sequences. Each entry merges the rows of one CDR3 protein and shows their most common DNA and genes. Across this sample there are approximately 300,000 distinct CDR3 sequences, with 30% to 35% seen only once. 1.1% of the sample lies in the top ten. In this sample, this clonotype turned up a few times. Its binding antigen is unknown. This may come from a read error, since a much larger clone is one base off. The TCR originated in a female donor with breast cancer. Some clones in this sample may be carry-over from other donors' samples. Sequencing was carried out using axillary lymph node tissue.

The sequence in DNA is TGCAGTGCTAGGAAGGAGCTCGGGGAGCCGTTTTTT. The translation is CSARKELGEPFF. This chain is built from TRBV20-1 and TRBJ2-2; tentative D gene TRBD2, with 5 bases matching. For CDR1 and CDR2, the germline V gene (reference sequence) lists DFQATT and SNEGSKA. The CDR3 covers 12 residues, taking in both the cysteine and the phenylalanine. Of all the DNA, just the CDR3 is kept, 36 bases in frame from base 1.